A single sample gave rise to the 21 T cell receptor beta chains below, sequenced in a study of shared clonotypes between healthy human individuals. TCRdb keeps only in-frame clones here, not all; method: immunoSEQ multiplex PCR. Of fewer than 3 million clones in the sample, around 93% are singletons; the top ten hold 0.37%. Sequencing used naive CD4+ T cells from PBMCs. Subset given: CD45RA+ positively selected. The receptor source for this set is a man in his late teens or twenties in good health. Some clones in this sample may be carry-over from other donors' samples.

In nucleotides, the CDR3 is TGTGCCAGCTCACCGACCAACACGGGTGGAAACACCATATATTTT. It specifies CASSPTNTGGNTIYF. This chain connects TRBV18 to TRBJ1-3; no clear D gene. V was trimmed by 3 bases and J by 3 bases, leaving 12 bases between them. CDR3 length equals 15 residues. Germline assignment: CDR1 KGHSH and CDR2 LQKENI.

The V and J genes are TRBV19 and TRBJ1-5; 9 bases line up with TRBD1. V was pared by 7 bases and J by 7 bases, with 14 bases of the junction left unmatched. Germline V lookup: CDR1 LNHDA, CDR2 SQIVND (reference sequence). The CDR3 is 16 amino acids. CDR3 region: CASTKREGQGRQPQHF. In nucleotides, the CDR3 is TGTGCCAGTACCAAACGTGAGGGACAGGGAAGGCAGCCCCAGCATTTT.

Concerning this clone itself: The junction differs from germline at one of its ends, possibly a read error. The V gene is TRBV6-1, the J gene TRBJ2-7; TRBD2 might be the D (5 bases). This CDR3 spans 12 amino acids. Looked up from germline, CDR1 is MNHNS and CDR2 is SASEGT. CDR3 sequence: CASSERAAQGNF. The DNA of the CDR3 is TGTGCCAGCAGTGAAAGAGCGGCCCAAGGAAACTTC.

The V call is TRBV28, the J call TRBJ2-1, with unresolved D. CDR3 size: 14 residues. CDR1 is MDHEN and CDR2 is SYDVKM in the germline V gene. Trimming removed 6 bases at V and 0 bases at J, with 9 bases between. The CDR3 sequence is CASSLRNSYNEQFF. Written as DNA, the CDR3 is TGTGCCAGCAGCCTCCGAAACTCCTACAATGAGCAGTTCTTC. Based on the CDR3 plus reference TRBV28 and TRBJ2-1, the full variable domain is DVKVTQSSRYLVKRTGEKVFLECVQDMDHENMFWYRQDPGLGLRLIYFSYDVKMKEKGDIPEGYSVSREKKERFSLILESASTNQTSMYLCASSLRNSYNEQFFGPGTRLTVL.

The chain employs TRBV6-5 and TRBJ2-1; TRBD1 matches 10 bases. V lost 10 bases and J lost 4; bases outside the gene matches: 10. Germline assignment: CDR1 MNHEY and CDR2 SVGAGI. The CDR3 is made up of 15 amino acids. Written as DNA, the CDR3 is TGTGCCACAACCCCTCCGGGACAGGGGTACAATGAGCAGTTCTTC. Protein product: CATTPPGQGYNEQFF.

In the case of this clone: This same CDR3 is encoded by further DNA sequences in the sample. The gene calls are TRBV7-2 and TRBJ2-3, with D tentatively TRBD2 (5 bases). This CDR3 is built from 13 residues. Germline V CDR1 and CDR2: SGHTA, FQGNSA. The V end lost 0 bases, the J end lost 4 bases, and 5 bases lay between the germline ends. The CDR3 spells CASSLAGADTQYF. The CDR3 coding sequence is TGTGCCAGCAGCTTAGCGGGAGCAGATACGCAGTATTTT.

This clone was seen a single time. The chain has TRBV7-8 and TRBJ1-2; D may be TRBD1 (6 bases). Looked up from germline, CDR1 is SGHVS and CDR2 is FQNEAQ. V gave up 5 bases and J gave up 4 bases, with 20 bases separating them. This CDR3 contains 16 residues. The CDR3 region is CASSQILRGAGYGYTF. In nucleotides, the CDR3 is TGTGCCAGCAGCCAGATCCTCCGGGGGGCAGGCTATGGCTACACCTTC.

The chain combines TRBV28 with TRBJ2-3, with TRBD1 matching over 9 bases. The length of the CDR3 is 17 residues. V trimming: 3 bases; J trimming: 0 bases; junction bases outside the gene matches: 7. Per the germline V gene, CDR1 is MDHEN and CDR2 is SYDVKM. CDR3: CASSFLQGAQSTDTQYF. CDR3 nucleotide sequence: TGTGCCAGCAGTTTCCTACAGGGGGCGCAAAGCACAGATACGCAGTATTTT.

The chain employs TRBV27 and TRBJ2-7; unclear D gene. Trimming took off 2 bases at V and 0 bases at J, with 11 bases between the two ends. Germline lookup yields CDR1 MNHEY and CDR2 SMNVEV (reference sequence). The CDR3 contains 15 residues. CDR3: CASSLRLPSSYEQYF. The DNA for the CDR3 is TGTGCCAGCAGTTTAAGACTCCCCAGCTCCTACGAGCAGTACTTC.

The chain joins TRBV5-6 to TRBJ2-2, with D unresolved. Germline lookup yields CDR1 SGHDT and CDR2 YYEEEE. The CDR3 has 15 amino acids. V was clipped by 4 bases and J by 5 bases, with 15 bases between them. The CDR3 sequence is CASSARTGSTGELFF. CDR3 nucleotide sequence: TGTGCCAGCAGCGCAAGAACGGGTTCAACCGGGGAGCTGTTTTTT.

V is TRBV30 and J is TRBJ1-5, with D hard to call. There are 13 residues in the CDR3. Germline CDR1 and CDR2: GTSNPN and SVGIG (reference sequence). With 4 bases removed from V and 6 bases from J, the gap between germline ends came to 13 bases. CDR3 protein: CAWTPGGSQPQHF. The CDR3 DNA follows: TGTGCCTGGACCCCAGGCGGCAGTCAGCCCCAGCATTTT.

This sequence joins TRBV7-2 and TRBJ2-7; D is unclear. Trimming cost V 2 bases and J 3 bases, with 11 bases left between them. Germline CDR1 SGHTA, CDR2 FQGNSA. CDR3 length: 14 residues. CDR3 region: CASSLQAVDYEQYF. The CDR3 DNA is TGTGCCAGCAGCTTACAGGCGGTGGACTACGAGCAGTACTTC.

The chain joins TRBV12-5 to TRBJ1-2; TRBD1 is a possible D gene (5 bases). The CDR3 has 15 amino acids. Germline loops: CDR1 LGHNT, CDR2 FRNRAP. Deletions cut 0 bases from V and 4 bases from J, with 12 bases between. The CDR3 is CASGLVGQGSYGYTF. DNA for the CDR3: TGTGCTAGTGGTTTGGTAGGGCAGGGAAGCTATGGCTACACCTTC.

The chain uses TRBV7-2 and TRBJ1-5; the match to TRBD1 covers 9 bases. The CDR3 sequence is 15 residues long. Germline loops: CDR1 SGHTA, CDR2 FQGNSA. The V and J ends lost 5 bases and 6 bases, in that order; junction bases with no gene match: 8. The CDR3 sequence is CASSERTGEAQPQHF. CDR3 nucleotide sequence: TGTGCCAGCAGCGAACGGACAGGGGAAGCTCAGCCCCAGCATTTT.

About this clone: This same CDR3 is encoded by further DNA sequences in the sample. This chain uses TRBV28 with TRBJ2-7; maybe TRBD1 (6 bases). Trimming removed 5 bases from V and 2 bases from J, with 13 bases in between. The length of the CDR3 is 14 residues. Looked up from germline, CDR1 is MDHEN and CDR2 is SYDVKM. This CDR3 is CASSPPQGTYEQYF. The CDR3 nucleotides read TGTGCCAGCAGTCCCCCTCAGGGGACCTACGAGCAGTACTTC.

The genes are TRBV28 and TRBJ1-5, with a weak D call TRBD1 (5 bases). CDR1 and CDR2 (germline): MDHEN, SYDVKM. The V end was cut by 7 bases, the J end by 5 bases, with 21 bases between. The CDR3 totals 16 residues. The CDR3 coding sequence is TGTGCCAGCATCATTTGCTCGGGGCAGGAATATCAGCCCCAGCATTTT. Its translation: CASIICSGQEYQPQHF.

The J gene is TRBJ2-5, the V gene TRBV6-5; D is possibly TRBD1 or TRBD2 (7 bases each). The closer fit of TRBJ2-7 to the DNA end suggests the J call may be wrong. Germline V gene sequence: CDR1 MNHEY, CDR2 SVGAGI. There are 15 residues in the CDR3. The CDR3 sequence is CASTTQGGVAGEQYF. DNA for the CDR3: TGTGCCAGCACCACCCAGGGGGGGGTAGCGGGCGAGCAGTACTTC.

As for this clone: Other DNA sequences within the sample encode an identical CDR3. The rearrangement uses TRBV18 and TRBJ2-7; the D gene is possibly TRBD2 (5 bases). Germline V gene sequence: CDR1 KGHSH, CDR2 LQKENI. The CDR3 has 12 amino acids. V was pared by 3 bases and J by 5 bases, with 8 bases between. This CDR3 is CASSPAGDEQYF. The CDR3 coding sequence is TGTGCCAGCTCACCGGCGGGCGACGAGCAGTACTTC.

This chain connects TRBV15 to TRBJ1-5; 8 bases agree with TRBD1. The CDR3 sequence is 15 residues long. The junction had 9 bases not matched to a gene; V was cut back by 4 bases and J by 7 bases. Per germline, CDR1 LNHNV and CDR2 YYDKDF (reference sequence). CDR3 in amino acids: CATSIMGTGQQPQHF. The CDR3 DNA reads TGTGCCACCAGCATTATGGGGACAGGTCAACAGCCCCAGCATTTT.

The V call is TRBV5-1, the J call TRBJ2-1; unclear D gene. Germline V lookup: CDR1 SGHRS, CDR2 YFSETQ. V was clipped by 0 bases and J by 4 bases, with 14 bases between them. The CDR3 loop spans 16 amino acids. Here the CDR3 reads CASSLAQTSWYNEQFF. CDR3 coding DNA: TGCGCCAGCAGCTTGGCCCAGACCAGCTGGTACAATGAGCAGTTCTTC.

The count of this clone is one. The chain recombines TRBV28 with TRBJ2-4, with D maybe TRBD1 (6 bases). The CDR3 runs 15 residues. Trimming removed 6 bases from V and 3 bases from J, with 15 bases in between. Germline CDR1 MDHEN, CDR2 SYDVKM. The CDR3, as DNA: TGTGCCAGCAGAACAGGGTTTTGGGACAAAAACATTCAGTACTTC. This codes for CASRTGFWDKNIQYF.